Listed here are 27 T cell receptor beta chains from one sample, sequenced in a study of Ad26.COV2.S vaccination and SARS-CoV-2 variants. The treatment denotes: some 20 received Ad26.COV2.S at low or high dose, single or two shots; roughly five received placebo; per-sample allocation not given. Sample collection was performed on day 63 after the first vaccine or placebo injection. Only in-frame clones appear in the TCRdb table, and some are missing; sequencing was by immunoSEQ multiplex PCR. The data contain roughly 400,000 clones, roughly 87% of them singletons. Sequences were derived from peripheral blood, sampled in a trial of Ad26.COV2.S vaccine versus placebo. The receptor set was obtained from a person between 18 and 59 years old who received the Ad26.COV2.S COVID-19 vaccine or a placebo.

For the CDR3, the DNA is TGTGCCAGCAGTTACAACACAGGGAGCGTCAATCAGCCCCAGCATTTT. This codes for CASSYNTGSVNQPQHF. This chain connects TRBV6-2 or TRBV6-3 to TRBJ1-5; the D gene is possibly TRBD1 (6 bases). Per the germline V gene, CDR1 is MNHEY and CDR2 is SVGEGT. V lost 2 bases and J lost 3, with 14 bases in between. The CDR3 loop spans 16 amino acids.

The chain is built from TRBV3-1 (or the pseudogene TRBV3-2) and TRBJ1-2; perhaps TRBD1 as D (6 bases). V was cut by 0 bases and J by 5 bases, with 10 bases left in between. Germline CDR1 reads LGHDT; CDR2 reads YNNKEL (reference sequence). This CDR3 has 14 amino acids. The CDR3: CASSQDRGPYGYTF. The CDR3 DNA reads TGTGCCAGCAGCCAAGATCGGGGGCCATATGGCTACACCTTC.

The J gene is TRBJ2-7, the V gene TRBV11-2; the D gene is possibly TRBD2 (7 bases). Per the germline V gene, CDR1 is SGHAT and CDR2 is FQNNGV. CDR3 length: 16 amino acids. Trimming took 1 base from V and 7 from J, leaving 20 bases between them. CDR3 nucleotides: TGTGCCAGCAGCTTAGGTATTGGGGGGGCGAAAGAAGAGCAGTACTTC. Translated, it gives CASSLGIGGAKEEQYF. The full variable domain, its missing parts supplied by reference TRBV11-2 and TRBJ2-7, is EAGVAQSPRYKIIEKRQSVAFWCNPISGHATLYWYQQILGQGPKLLIQFQNNGVVDDSQLPKDRFSAERLKGVDSTLKIQPAKLEDSAVYLCASSLGIGGAKEEQYFGPGTRLTVT.

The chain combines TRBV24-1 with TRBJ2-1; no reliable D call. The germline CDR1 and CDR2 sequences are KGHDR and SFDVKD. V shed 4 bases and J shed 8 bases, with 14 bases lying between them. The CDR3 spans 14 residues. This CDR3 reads CATSEATDFDEQFF. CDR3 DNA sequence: TGTGCCACCAGTGAGGCCACAGACTTCGATGAGCAGTTCTTC.

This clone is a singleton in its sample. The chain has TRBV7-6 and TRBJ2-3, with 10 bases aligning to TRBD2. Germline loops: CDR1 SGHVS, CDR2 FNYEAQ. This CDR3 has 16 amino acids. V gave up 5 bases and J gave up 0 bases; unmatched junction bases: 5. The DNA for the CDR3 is TGTGCCAGCAGCCTCGGACTAGCGGTTAGCACAGATACGCAGTATTTT. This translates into CASSLGLAVSTDTQYF.

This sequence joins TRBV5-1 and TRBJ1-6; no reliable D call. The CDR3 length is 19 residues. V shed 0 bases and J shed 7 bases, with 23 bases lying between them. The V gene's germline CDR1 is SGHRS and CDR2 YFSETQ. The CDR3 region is CASSLDIWTAGTKNSPLHF. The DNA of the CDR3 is TGCGCCAGCAGCTTGGATATTTGGACCGCCGGCACTAAGAATTCACCCCTCCACTTT. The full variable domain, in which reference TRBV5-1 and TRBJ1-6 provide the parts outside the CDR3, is KAGVTQTPRYLIKTRGQQVTLSCSPISGHRSVSWYQQTPGQGLQFLFEYFSETQRNKGNFPGRFSGRQFSNSRSEMNVSTLELGDSALYLCASSLDIWTAGTKNSPLHFGNGTRLTVT.

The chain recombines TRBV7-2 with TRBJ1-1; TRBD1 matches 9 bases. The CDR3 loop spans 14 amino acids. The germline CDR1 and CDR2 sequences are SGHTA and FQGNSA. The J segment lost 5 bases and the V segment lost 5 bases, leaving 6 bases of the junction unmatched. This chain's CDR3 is CASSPGQGGTEAFF. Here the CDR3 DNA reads TGTGCCAGCAGCCCGGGACAGGGTGGAACTGAAGCTTTCTTT.

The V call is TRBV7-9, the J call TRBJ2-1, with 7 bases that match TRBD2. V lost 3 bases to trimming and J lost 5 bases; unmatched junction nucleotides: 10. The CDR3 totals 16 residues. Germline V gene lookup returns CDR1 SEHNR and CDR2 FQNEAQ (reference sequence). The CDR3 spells CASSLGSSGLNNEQFF. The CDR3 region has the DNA TGTGCCAGCAGCTTGGGATCTAGCGGTTTAAACAATGAGCAGTTCTTC.

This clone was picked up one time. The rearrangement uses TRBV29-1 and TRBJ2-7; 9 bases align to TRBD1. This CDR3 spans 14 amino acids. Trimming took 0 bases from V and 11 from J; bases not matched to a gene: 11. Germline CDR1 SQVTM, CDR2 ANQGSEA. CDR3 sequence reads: CSVEDPGQGLIEYF. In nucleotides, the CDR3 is TGCAGCGTTGAAGACCCGGGACAGGGTTTGATTGAGTACTTC.

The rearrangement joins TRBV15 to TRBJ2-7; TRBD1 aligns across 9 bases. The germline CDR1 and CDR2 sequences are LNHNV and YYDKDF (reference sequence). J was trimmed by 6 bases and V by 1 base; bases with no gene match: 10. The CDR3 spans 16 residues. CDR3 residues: CATSRGRDRVLGEQYF. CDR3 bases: TGTGCCACCAGCAGAGGACGGGACAGGGTCTTGGGCGAGCAGTACTTC.

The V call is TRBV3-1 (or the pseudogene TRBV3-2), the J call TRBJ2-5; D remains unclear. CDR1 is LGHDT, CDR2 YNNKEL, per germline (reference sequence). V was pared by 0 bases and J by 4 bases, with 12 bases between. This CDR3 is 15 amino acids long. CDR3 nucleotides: TGTGCCAGCAGCCAAGATACGGCTAGTGTAGAGACCCAGTACTTC. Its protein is CASSQDTASVETQYF.

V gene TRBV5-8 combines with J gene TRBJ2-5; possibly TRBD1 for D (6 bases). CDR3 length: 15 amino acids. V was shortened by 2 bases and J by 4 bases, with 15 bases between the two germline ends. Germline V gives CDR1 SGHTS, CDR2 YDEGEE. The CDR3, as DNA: TGTGCCAGCAGCTTCAAGGGTTGGGGGCCAGAGACCCAGTACTTC. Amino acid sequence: CASSFKGWGPETQYF. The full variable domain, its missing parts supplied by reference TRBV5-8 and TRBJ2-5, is EAGVTQSPTHLIKTRGQQATLRCSPISGHTSVYWYQQALGLGLQFLLWYDEGEERNRGNFPPRFSGRQFPNYSSELNVNALELEDSALYLCASSFKGWGPETQYFGPGTRLLVL.

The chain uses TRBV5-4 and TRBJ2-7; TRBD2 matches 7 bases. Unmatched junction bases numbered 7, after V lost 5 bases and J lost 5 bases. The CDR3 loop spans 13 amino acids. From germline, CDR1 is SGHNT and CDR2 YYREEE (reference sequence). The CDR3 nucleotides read TGTGCCAGCAGAACCCGGGAGGCTGACGAGCAGTACTTC. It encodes CASRTREADEQYF.

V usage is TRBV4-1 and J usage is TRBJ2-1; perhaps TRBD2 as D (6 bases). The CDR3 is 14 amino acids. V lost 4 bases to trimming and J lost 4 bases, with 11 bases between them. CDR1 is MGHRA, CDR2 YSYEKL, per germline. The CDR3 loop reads CASSRAGLYNEQFF. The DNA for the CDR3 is TGCGCCAGCAGCCGCGCGGGGCTTTACAATGAGCAGTTCTTC.

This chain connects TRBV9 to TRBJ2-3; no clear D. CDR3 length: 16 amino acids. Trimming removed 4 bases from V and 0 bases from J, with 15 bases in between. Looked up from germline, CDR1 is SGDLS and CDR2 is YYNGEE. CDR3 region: CASSLTRGSSTDTQYF. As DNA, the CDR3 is TGTGCCAGCAGCCTCACGCGAGGCTCTAGCACAGATACGCAGTATTTT.

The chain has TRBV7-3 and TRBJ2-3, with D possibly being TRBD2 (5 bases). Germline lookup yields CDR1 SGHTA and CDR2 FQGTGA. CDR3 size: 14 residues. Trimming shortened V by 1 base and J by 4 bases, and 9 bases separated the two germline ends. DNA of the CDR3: TGTGCCAGCAGCTTAATGGCCGGGGCAGATACGCAGTATTTT. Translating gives CASSLMAGADTQYF.

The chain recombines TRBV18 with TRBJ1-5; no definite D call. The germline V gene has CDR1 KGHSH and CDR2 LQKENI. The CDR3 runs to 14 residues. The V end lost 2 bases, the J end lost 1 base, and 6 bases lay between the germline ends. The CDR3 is CASSPKESNQPQHF. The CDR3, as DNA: TGTGCCAGCTCACCAAAAGAGAGCAATCAGCCCCAGCATTTT. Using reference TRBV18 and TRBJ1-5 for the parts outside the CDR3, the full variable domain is NAGVMQNPRHLVRRRGQEARLRCSPMKGHSHVYWYRQLPEEGLKFMVYLQKENIIDESGMPKERFSAEFPKEGPSILRIQQVVRGDSAAYFCASSPKESNQPQHFGDGTRLSIL.

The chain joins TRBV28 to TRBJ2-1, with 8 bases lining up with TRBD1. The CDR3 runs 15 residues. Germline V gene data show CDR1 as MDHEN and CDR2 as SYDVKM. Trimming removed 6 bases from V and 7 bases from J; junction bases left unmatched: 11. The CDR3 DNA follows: TGTGCCAGCAGGCTCGACAGGGGCGCCCAAAATGAGCAGTTCTTC. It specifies CASRLDRGAQNEQFF.

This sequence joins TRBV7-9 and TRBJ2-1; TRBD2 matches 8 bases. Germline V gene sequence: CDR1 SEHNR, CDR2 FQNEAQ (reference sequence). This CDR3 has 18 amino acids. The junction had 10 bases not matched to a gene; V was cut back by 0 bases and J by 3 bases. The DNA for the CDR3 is TGTGCCAGCAGCTTAGCGGGTGGTCTAGCGGGTCTCTACAATGAGCAGTTCTTC. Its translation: CASSLAGGLAGLYNEQFF. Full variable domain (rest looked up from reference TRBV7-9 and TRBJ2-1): DTGVSQNPRHKITKRGQNVTFRCDPISEHNRLYWYRQTLGQGPEFLTYFQNEAQLEKSRLLSDRFSAERPKGSFSTLEIQRTEQGDSAMYLCASSLAGGLAGLYNEQFFGPGTRLTVL.

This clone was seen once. The DNA of the CDR3 is TGTGCCAGTAGTACTCCTCCGGGACAGGGACGAGAGACCCAGTACTTC. Encoded protein: CASSTPPGQGRETQYF. The V call is TRBV19, the J call TRBJ2-5; 9 positions agree with TRBD1. CDR1 is LNHDA, CDR2 SQIVND, per germline (reference sequence). This CDR3 comprises 16 residues. V dropped 4 bases and J dropped 4; count of bases not matched to a gene: 10. Complete variable domain (other parts from reference TRBV19 and TRBJ2-5): DGGITQSPKYLFRKEGQNVTLSCEQNLNHDAMYWYRQDPGQGLRLIYYSQIVNDFQKGDIAEGYSVSREKKESFPLTVTSAQKNPTAFYLCASSTPPGQGRETQYFGPGTRLLVL.

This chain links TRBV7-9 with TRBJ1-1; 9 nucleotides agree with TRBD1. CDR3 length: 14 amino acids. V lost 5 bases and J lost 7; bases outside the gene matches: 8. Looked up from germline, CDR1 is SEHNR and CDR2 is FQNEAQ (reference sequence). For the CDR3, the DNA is TGTGCCAGCAGCCCTCGACAGGGGGGGGATGAAGCTTTCTTT. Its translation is CASSPRQGGDEAFF.

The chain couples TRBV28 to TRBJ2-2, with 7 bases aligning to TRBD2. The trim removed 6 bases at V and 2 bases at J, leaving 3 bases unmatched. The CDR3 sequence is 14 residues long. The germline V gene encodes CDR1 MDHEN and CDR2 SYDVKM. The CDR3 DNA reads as TGTGCCAGCAGGTCTAGCGGCAACACCGGGGAGCTGTTTTTT. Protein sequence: CASRSSGNTGELFF. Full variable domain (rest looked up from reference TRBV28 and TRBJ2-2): DVKVTQSSRYLVKRTGEKVFLECVQDMDHENMFWYRQDPGLGLRLIYFSYDVKMKEKGDIPEGYSVSREKKERFSLILESASTNQTSMYLCASRSSGNTGELFFGEGSRLTVL.

CDR3 loop: CASSLYRGRYEQYF. DNA for the CDR3: TGTGCCAGCAGTTTGTACAGGGGGCGGTACGAGCAGTACTTC. The chain couples TRBV28 to TRBJ2-7; 9 nucleotides agree with TRBD1. Germline CDR1 reads MDHEN; CDR2 reads SYDVKM. This CDR3 is built from 14 residues. The trim removed 3 bases at V and 4 bases at J, leaving 4 bases unmatched.

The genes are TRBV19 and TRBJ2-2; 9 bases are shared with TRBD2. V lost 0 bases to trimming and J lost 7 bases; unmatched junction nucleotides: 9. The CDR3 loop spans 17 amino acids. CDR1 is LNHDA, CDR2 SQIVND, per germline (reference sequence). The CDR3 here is CASSIDRGTSIFGELFF. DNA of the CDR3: TGTGCCAGTAGTATAGATCGAGGGACTAGCATCTTCGGGGAGCTGTTTTTT.

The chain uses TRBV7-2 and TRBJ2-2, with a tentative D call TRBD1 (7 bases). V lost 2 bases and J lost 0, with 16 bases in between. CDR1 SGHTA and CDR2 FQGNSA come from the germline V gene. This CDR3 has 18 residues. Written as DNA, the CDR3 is TGTGCCAGCAGCTTAACCCCCGGCGGGACAGCGAACACCGGGGAGCTGTTTTTT. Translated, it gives CASSLTPGGTANTGELFF.

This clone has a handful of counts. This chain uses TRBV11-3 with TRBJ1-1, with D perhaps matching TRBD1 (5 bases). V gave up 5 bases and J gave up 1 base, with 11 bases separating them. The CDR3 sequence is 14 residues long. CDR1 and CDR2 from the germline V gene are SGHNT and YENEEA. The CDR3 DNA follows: TGTGCCAGCAGCCCCGGACACGAGAACACTGAAGCTTTCTTT. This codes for CASSPGHENTEAFF. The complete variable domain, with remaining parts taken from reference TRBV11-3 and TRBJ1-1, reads EAGVVQSPRYKIIEKKQPVAFWCNPISGHNTLYWYLQNLGQGPELLIRYENEEAVDDSQLPKDRFSAERLKGVDSTLKIQPAELGDSAVYLCASSPGHENTEAFFGQGTRLTVV.

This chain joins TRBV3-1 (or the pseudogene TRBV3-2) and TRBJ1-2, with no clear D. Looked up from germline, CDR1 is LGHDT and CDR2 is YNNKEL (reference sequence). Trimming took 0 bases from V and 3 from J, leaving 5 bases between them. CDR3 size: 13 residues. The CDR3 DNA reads TGTGCCAGCAGCCAAGACAGATACTATGGCTACACCTTC. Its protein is CASSQDRYYGYTF.